One sample yielded the 21 T cell receptor beta chains listed below, sequenced in a study of tumor and adjacent non-tumor tissue in lung cancer. No cell sorting was done before RNA was extracted from the tissue. A modified ARM-PCR protocol with three rounds of nested PCR amplified TCRbeta. TCRdb re-called the multiplex PCR reads through MiXCR, storing one row per CDR3 protein. The table lists about 76,000 distinct CDR3 sequences, about two thirds of them singletons. Material: lung tumor tissue. The receptor source for this set is a woman in her 70s with non-small cell lung cancer.

Worth noting for this clonotype: With a much larger clone just one base away, this may be a read error. The V call is TRBV29-1, the J call TRBJ1-1, with D hard to call. The CDR3 covers 11 residues. The ends were cut back, 8 bases at V and 1 base at J, with 8 bases in the middle. Germline assignment: CDR1 SQVTM and CDR2 ANQGSEA. Here the CDR3 reads CSSWGNTEAFF. CDR3 DNA: TGCAGCAGTTGGGGGAACACTGAAGCTTTCTTT.

This chain links TRBV6-5 with TRBJ1-3; TRBD1 is a possible D gene (6 bases). The V end was cut by 5 bases, the J end by 9 bases, with 23 bases between. This CDR3 contains 16 residues. Germline CDR1 and CDR2: MNHEY and SVGAGI. The CDR3 region is CASSPSSDSSGGTIYF. The CDR3 DNA follows: TGTGCCAGCAGTCCATCCTCGGACAGCTCTGGAGGCACCATATATTTT.

As concerns this clonotype: Because the CDR3 is missing its conserved closing phenylalanine or tryptophan, this is likely a read error. This chain links TRBV5-1 with TRBJ2-7; a possible D gene is TRBD1 (5 bases). This CDR3 contains 14 residues. Germline V gene lookup returns CDR1 SGHRS and CDR2 YFSETQ. The germline V and J ends were trimmed by 9 bases and 6 bases, with 22 bases remaining between them. The CDR3 DNA is TGCGCCAACAGGTTTTCAGGGATCGGCCCCGAGCAGTACTTA. Residues: CANRFSGIGPEQYL.

As to this clonotype: The germline gene is not matched at one end of the junction; a read error may be the cause. The chain couples TRBV20-1 to TRBJ1-2; unclear D gene. Germline-derived CDR1 and CDR2 are DFQATT and SNEGSKA (reference sequence). The CDR3 covers 14 residues. In nucleotides, the CDR3 is TGCAGTGCTAGAGTCAACAGCATTAACTATGGTTACACCTTC. Translating it yields CSARVNSINYGYTF.

The V call is TRBV6-6, the J call TRBJ1-6; D is perhaps TRBD1 (5 bases). The CDR3 runs 14 residues. V lost 7 bases to trimming and J lost 10 bases, with 17 bases between them. The germline V gene encodes CDR1 MNHNY and CDR2 SVGAGI (reference sequence). The CDR3 sequence is CASIPRGEESPLHF. The CDR3 nucleotides read TGTGCCAGCATCCCACGGGGGGAAGAATCACCCCTCCACTTT.

In regard to this clonotype: The CDR3 does not close with the conserved phenylalanine or tryptophan, likely indicating a read error. J is TRBJ2-1 and V is TRBV11-2; TRBD2 might be the D (6 bases). The CDR3 consists of 19 residues. Germline CDR1 reads SGHAT; CDR2 reads FQNNGV. Trimming cost V 0 bases and J 2 bases, with 20 bases left between them. The CDR3 loop reads CASSLEQRTNGRTYNEQFL. Here the CDR3 DNA reads TGTGCCAGCAGCTTAGAACAAAGGACTAACGGAAGAACCTACAATGAGCAGTTCTTG.

As for this clonotype: The junction differs from germline at one of its ends, possibly a read error. The chain is built from TRBV11-2 and TRBJ2-1; D remains unclear. This CDR3 contains 15 residues. Per germline, CDR1 SGHAT and CDR2 FQNNGV. CDR3 loop: CARSLAAGVYNEQFF. In DNA form, the CDR3 reads TGTGCCAGAAGCTTAGCAGCAGGAGTCTACAATGAGCAGTTCTTC.

In its sample, this clonotype was seen many times. The gene calls are TRBV6-1 and TRBJ2-7; D is possibly TRBD1 (5 bases). Germline CDR1 and CDR2: MNHNS and SASEGT. This CDR3 is built from 14 residues. V lost 1 base and J lost 0, with 7 bases in between. CDR3 residues: CASSEGQSSYEQYF. The CDR3 DNA follows: TGTGCCAGCAGTGAAGGACAGAGCTCCTACGAGCAGTACTTC.

Ten or more counts support this clonotype. The chain employs TRBV20-1 and TRBJ1-6, with no clear D. Trimming took off 3 bases at V and 13 bases at J, with 16 bases between the two ends. Germline-derived CDR1 and CDR2 are DFQATT and SNEGSKA (reference sequence). CDR3 length: 13 residues. CDR3 coding DNA: TGCAGTGCTAGTCCGGCAGAGAAGGTGCCCCTCCACTTT. Its translation: CSASPAEKVPLHF.

The table lists this clonotype with many counts. The chain links TRBV28 to TRBJ1-2, with D hard to call. Germline CDR1 MDHEN, CDR2 SYDVKM. The CDR3 is 13 amino acids. Trimming removed 3 bases from V and 10 bases from J, with 15 bases in between. The CDR3 bases are TGTGCCAGCAGTTTTGGATCCTTGAGAACCTACACCTTC. This codes for CASSFGSLRTYTF.

Comments on this clonotype: A read error is possible here, since a much larger clone lies one base away. CDR3 nucleotides: TGCGTCAGCAGCTGGGAGGGACAGTCCTACGAGCAGTACTTC. This sequence encodes CVSSWEGQSYEQYF. J is TRBJ2-7 and V is TRBV5-1; D assignment may be TRBD1 or TRBD2 (7 bases each). The CDR3 is 14 amino acids. Germline values: CDR1 SGHRS, CDR2 YFSETQ.

Regarding this clonotype: One end of the junction fails to match germline, which may point to a read error. The chain joins TRBV10-3 to TRBJ2-4; D unresolved. The CDR3 has 13 residues. Per germline, CDR1 ENHRY and CDR2 SYGVKD. The CDR3 reads CAISPNGQNTQYF. In nucleotides, the CDR3 is TGTGCCATCTCCCCTAATGGTCAAAACACTCAGTATTTC.

Concerning this clonotype: One end of the junction varies from germline; a read error may be responsible. The J gene is TRBJ2-7, the V gene TRBV6-5; D remains ambiguous. Germline V gives CDR1 MNHEY, CDR2 SVGAGI. The CDR3 is 14 amino acids. This CDR3 is CTSSYFGLVVEQYF. Here the CDR3 DNA reads TGTACCAGCAGTTACTTCGGTTTGGTCGTCGAGCAGTACTTC.

Comment on this clonotype: A much larger clone sits a single nucleotide away, making a read error possible. The chain links TRBV7-8 to TRBJ1-5; D may be TRBD1 (5 bases). With 7 bases removed from V and 2 bases from J, the gap between germline ends came to 15 bases. The germline V gene has CDR1 SGHVS and CDR2 FQNEAQ. The CDR3 is made up of 15 amino acids. Written as DNA, the CDR3 is TGTGCCAGCACAAAGGTCAGGGCCGGCAATCAGCCCCAGCATTTT. Translating gives CASTKVRAGNQPQHF.

This clonotype was detected ten times or more. The V call is TRBV6-6, the J call TRBJ2-5; 10 nucleotides match TRBD2. The germline V gene has CDR1 MNHNY and CDR2 SVGAGI (reference sequence). V lost 1 base and J lost 5; bases outside the gene matches: 4. The CDR3 runs to 15 residues. The CDR3 sequence: CASSYLGLAMETQYF. As DNA, the CDR3 is TGTGCCAGCAGTTACTTGGGACTAGCGATGGAGACCCAGTACTTC.

The V and J genes are TRBV6-1 and TRBJ1-4, with D unclear. The V end was cut by 4 bases, the J end by 11 bases, with 26 bases between. The CDR3 is made up of 17 amino acids. The germline V gene has CDR1 MNHNS and CDR2 SASEGT. The CDR3 is CASSVMDGASTNGKLFF. CDR3 in DNA: TGTGCCAGCAGTGTAATGGACGGAGCTTCAACTAATGGCAAACTGTTTTTT.

Details on this clonotype: It is likely a read error, because the conserved phenylalanine at the end of the CDR3 is missing. The gene calls are TRBV9 and TRBJ2-5, with 7 bases fitting TRBD1. The CDR3 runs 13 residues. Per the germline V gene, CDR1 is SGDLS and CDR2 is YYNGEE. The V and J ends lost 4 bases and 5 bases, in that order; junction bases with no gene match: 5. In DNA form, the CDR3 reads TGTGCCAGCAGCAGACAGGGAGTCGAGACCCAGTACTTA. Amino acid sequence: CASSRQGVETQYL.

This clonotype has ten or more counts. The rearrangement links TRBV28 to TRBJ2-3, with 9 bases identical to TRBD1. The CDR3 is 14 amino acids. Germline V gene data show CDR1 as MDHEN and CDR2 as SYDVKM. V lost 5 bases and J lost 6; bases outside the gene matches: 6. CDR3 sequence (DNA): TGTGCCAGCAGTGACAGGGACAGGGCGGATACGCAGTATTTT. Translated: CASSDRDRADTQYF.

The rearrangement links TRBV19 to TRBJ2-1, with D unresolved. The V gene's germline CDR1 is LNHDA and CDR2 SQIVND (reference sequence). The CDR3 is made up of 14 amino acids. V was shortened by 9 bases and J by 0 bases, with 12 bases between the two germline ends. The CDR3 here is CASHGRRSYNEQFF. CDR3 bases: TGTGCCAGCCATGGCAGACGCTCCTACAATGAGCAGTTCTTC.

Turning to this clonotype: One base away lies a much larger clone, so this may be a sequencing read error. This chain connects TRBV20-1 to TRBJ2-5; 9 bases match TRBD2. V was pared by 6 bases and J by 1 base, with 12 bases of the junction left unmatched. Germline CDR1 and CDR2: DFQATT and SNEGSKA (reference sequence). The CDR3 is 16 residues long. As DNA, the CDR3 is TGCAGTGCCTTGCAGCGGGAGGTCATGATCCAAGAGACCCAGTACTTC. This translates into CSALQREVMIQETQYF.

As regards this clonotype: A read error may produce the germline difference seen at one junction end. The CDR3 region is CASKGTGVGELFF. CDR3 sequence (DNA): TGTGCAAGCAAAGGGACAGGGGTTGGGGAGCTGTTTTTT. This chain joins TRBV12-3 or TRBV12-4 and TRBJ2-2, with TRBD1 matching 10 bases. The CDR3 has 13 amino acids.